This is a list of T cell receptor beta chains from one sample in a study of blood T cell repertoires in COVID-19. Libraries were prepared by immunoSEQ multiplex PCR; TCRdb keeps only in-frame clonotypes and omits some of them. The sample holds roughly 170,000 clones, roughly 88% seen once. Sequencing was done on a sample of peripheral blood. All receptors come from a man aged 55-75 years who had recovered from COVID-19. Each CDR3 is given with its conserved first and last residue. D genes are given only for firm matches. Clone size, where shown, is once, few, many, or a class for clones that have expanded.

TRBJ1-6 | few | TRBV7-3 | TRBD1 | TGTGCCAGCAGCCCACAACCGGGACAGGGTTCACCCCTCCACTTT | CASSPQPGQGSPLHF
TRBJ2-5 | . | TRBV29-1 | TRBD2 | TGCAGCGGCCGCCGGGGGGTCCAAGAGACCCAGTACTTC | CSGRRGVQETQYF
TRBJ2-5 | . | TRBV29-1 | TRBD2 | TGCAGCGCCGACCTGGCTAGCGGGCCAGAGACCCAGTACTTC | CSADLASGPETQYF
TRBJ1-2 | once | TRBV21-1 | . | TGTGCCAGCAGCAAAGCAAGAACAGACAGCGCTAACTATGGCTACACCTTC | CASSKARTDSANYGYTF
TRBJ2-2 | few | TRBV4-1 | TRBD2 | TGCGCCAGCAGCCAAGATCGGGAGGGAAGACCCACCGGGGAGCTGTTTTTT | CASSQDREGRPTGELFF
TRBJ1-4 | . | TRBV2 | . | TGTGCCAGCAGAACAATGTCTAGGCTGTTTTTT | CASRTMSRLFF
TRBJ2-7 | . | TRBV6-5 | TRBD1 | TGTGCCAGCAGTTTTGGGACAGATCCCTACGAGCAGTACTTC | CASSFGTDPYEQYF
TRBJ2-1 | once | TRBV6-5 | TRBD1 | TGTGCCAGCAGGACAGGGAACGAGGATGAGCAGTTCTTC | CASRTGNEDEQFF
TRBJ1-6 | many | TRBV25-1 | TRBD1 | TGTGCCAGCAGTGATTCAGGGGGCGAATCACCCCTCCACTTT | CASSDSGGESPLHF
TRBJ1-2 | once | TRBV7-9 | TRBD1 | TGTGCCAGCAGCCCCCGGGACAGGGTAGCGGTCTATGGCTACACCTTC | CASSPRDRVAVYGYTF
TRBJ2-3 | . | TRBV7-2 | TRBD1 | TGTGCCAGCAGCTTAAAAGCAGGGGGCAGAGATACGCAGTATTTT | CASSLKAGGRDTQYF
TRBJ2-2 | . | TRBV4-3 | TRBD2 | TGCGCCAGCAGCCAAGATGTGGCTAGCGGGGCGGACGGGGAGCTGTTTTTT | CASSQDVASGADGELFF
TRBJ2-3 | . | TRBV6-2/TRBV6-3 | TRBD2 | TGTGCCAGCAGTGACAGAGCGGGGGGGACAGATACGCAGTATTTT | CASSDRAGGTDTQYF
TRBJ2-5 | . | TRBV6-4 | TRBD2 | TGTGCCAGCAGTGAAATAGCGGGAGAGACCCAGTACTTC | CASSEIAGETQYF
TRBJ2-2 | . | TRBV7-9 | TRBD2 | TGTGCCAGCAGCCCCCGAAGGGGCGGGGGGAACACCGGGGAGCTGTTTTTT | CASSPRRGGGNTGELFF
TRBJ1-2 | few | TRBV18 | . | TGTGCCAGCTCACCAGATAAGCGCTATGGCTACACCTTC | CASSPDKRYGYTF
TRBJ2-1 | once | TRBV27 | . | TGTGCCAGCAGTTTAATGGCGGGCTCCTACAATGAGCAGTTCTTC | CASSLMAGSYNEQFF
TRBJ2-3 | . | TRBV29-1 | . | TGCAGCGTCTCACGGGGGACTAGCACAGATACGCAGTATTTT | CSVSRGTSTDTQYF
TRBJ1-2 | few | TRBV10-3 | . | TGTGCCACGACCGGGGGTAACTATGGCTACACCTTC | CATTGGNYGYTF
TRBJ2-3 | once | TRBV7-2 | . | TGTGCCAGCAGCCAACAGACAGGCTCAGATACGCAGTATTTT | CASSQQTGSDTQYF
TRBJ2-1 | . | TRBV27 | TRBD1 | TGTGCCAGCAGTAACAGGGGTACGAGCTCCTACAATGAGCAGTTCTTC | CASSNRGTSSYNEQFF
TRBJ2-5 | . | TRBV4-1 | TRBD2 | TGCGCCAGCAGTTGGGGGGGAATCCAAGAGACCCAGTACTTC | CASSWGGIQETQYF
TRBJ1-4 | . | TRBV5-4 | TRBD1 | TGTGCCAGCAGCTTTTCCGGGACAGGTGGCGAAAAACTGTTTTTT | CASSFSGTGGEKLFF
TRBJ2-7 | once | TRBV7-6 | . | TGTGCCAGCAGCTCCCAGGGGGACTCCTCCTACGAGCAGTACTTC | CASSSQGDSSYEQYF
TRBJ2-1 | . | TRBV12-5 | . | TGTGCTAGTGGTTTGGTACTCCAGGCAGCCGATACCTACAATGAGCAGTTCTTC | CASGLVLQAADTYNEQFF
TRBJ1-4 | . | TRBV11-2 | . | TGTGCCAGCAGGTCGGGGAATGAAAAACTGTTTTTT | CASRSGNEKLFF
TRBJ2-3 | few | TRBV19 | . | TGTGCCAGTAGTATCAGGACTTCAGATACGCAGTATTTT | CASSIRTSDTQYF
TRBJ1-1 | . | TRBV9 | . | TGTGCCAGCAGCGTAGCGGGAGACACTGAAGCTTTCTTT | CASSVAGDTEAFF
TRBJ1-3 | . | TRBV18 | . | TGTGCCAGCTCAACAAATACAGGGTCTGGAAACACCATATATTTT | CASSTNTGSGNTIYF
TRBJ1-1 | . | TRBV7-8 | . | TGTGCCAGCAGCTTAGTGGCACTCGGGTACACTGAAGCTTTCTTT | CASSLVALGYTEAFF
TRBJ1-2 | . | TRBV5-4 | . | TGTGCCAGCAGCCTGGACGGTGGCTACACCTTC | CASSLDGGYTF
TRBJ1-4 | once | TRBV11-2 | . | TGTGCCAGCAGCTTAGATCGGGTGGGAACAGGGAACGAAAAACTGTTTTTT | CASSLDRVGTGNEKLFF
TRBJ2-1 | . | TRBV10-3 | TRBD2 | TGTGCCATCAGTGGAACTAGCGGGGCCTCCTACAATGAGCAGTTCTTC | CAISGTSGASYNEQFF
TRBJ1-4 | . | TRBV29-1 | . | TGCAGCGTTACAAGGGGGGAAAAACTGTTTTTT | CSVTRGEKLFF
TRBJ1-1 | once | TRBV25-1 | TRBD1 | TGTGCCAGCAGTGAATCACCCGGACAGGGAGGGGCTGAAGCTTTCTTT | CASSESPGQGGAEAFF
TRBJ1-2 | . | TRBV9 | . | TGTGCCAGCAGCGTTTCGTTTTTCCATGGCTACACCTTC | CASSVSFFHGYTF
TRBJ1-5 | . | TRBV2 | TRBD1 | TGTGCCAGCAGTGCTTACGGACAGGGCAATCAGCCCCAGCATTTT | CASSAYGQGNQPQHF
TRBJ1-6 | . | TRBV6-1 | . | TGTGCCAGCAGTGAAGGAGTGGGCCATTCACCCCTCCACTTT | CASSEGVGHSPLHF
TRBJ1-2 | . | TRBV3-1/TRBV3-2 | TRBD1 | TGTGCCAGCAGCCAAGCGCCGGGACAGGGGTTTGGCTACACCTTC | CASSQAPGQGFGYTF
TRBJ2-7 | . | TRBV5-1 | . | TGCGCCAGCAGCTTGAAGGTTGAGGGTGCGGTCGAGACCTACGAGCAGTACTTC | CASSLKVEGAVETYEQYF
TRBJ2-2 | once | TRBV7-9 | . | TGTGCCAGCAGCTTCGTCAGGGTGACCGGGGAGCTGTTTTTT | CASSFVRVTGELFF
TRBJ2-2 | . | TRBV6-5 | TRBD2 | TGTGCCAGCAGCCTCGGGAGGGACACCGGGGAGCTGTTTTTT | CASSLGRDTGELFF
TRBJ1-2 | . | TRBV5-1 | TRBD1 | TGCGCCAGCAGCCACCGGGACAGAGTCTATGGCTACACCTTC | CASSHRDRVYGYTF
TRBJ1-2 | . | TRBV9 | . | TGTGCCAGCAGCGTAGCCCTACAGGGCCATGGCTACACCTTC | CASSVALQGHGYTF
TRBJ2-7 | . | TRBV11-1 | TRBD2 | TGTGCCAGCAGCTTAGATCCGCCCACCGGGGGGGAGCAGTACTTC | CASSLDPPTGGEQYF
TRBJ2-3 | . | TRBV6-5 | . | TGTGCCAGCAGCGGGACGTTAGAGGGGGCAGATACGCAGTATTTT | CASSGTLEGADTQYF
TRBJ2-1 | . | TRBV5-1 | . | TGCGCCAGCAGCTTGCAACAGGCAACCTACAATGAGCAGTTCTTC | CASSLQQATYNEQFF
TRBJ1-4 | . | TRBV7-8 | . | TGTGCCAGCAGCTTAGAACTCTACAGACCTAATGAAAAACTGTTTTTT | CASSLELYRPNEKLFF
TRBJ1-1 | . | TRBV7-9 | TRBD1 | TGTGCCAGCAGCTTAATGCAGGGGGGATCTGAAGCTTTCTTT | CASSLMQGGSEAFF
TRBJ1-2 | . | TRBV27 | . | TGTGCCAGCGCTCCAAAGGGAGGGGCAGGGACTTTTAACTATGGCTACACCTTC | CASAPKGGAGTFNYGYTF